Following are 24 T cell receptor beta chains from one sample sequenced in a study of T cells in localized non-small cell lung cancer. The data were produced by immunoSEQ multiplex PCR, yet TCRdb's version contains in-frame clones alone and is incomplete. The data hold over 30,000 clones, with 78% observed a single time. The sample in question was peripheral blood, obtained before any cancer treatment. Receptors originate from a male donor aged 60 or over with stage II squamous cell lung carcinoma.

V and J are TRBV9 and TRBJ2-3, with D possibly TRBD1 on 6 matching bases. In germline, CDR1 is SGDLS, CDR2 YYNGEE. This CDR3 is built from 14 residues. With 4 bases removed from V and 1 base from J, the gap between germline ends came to 10 bases. Here the CDR3 reads CASSLEGGTDTQYF. The CDR3 DNA reads as TGTGCCAGCAGCCTCGAGGGGGGCACAGATACGCAGTATTTT.

The chain joins TRBV4-1 to TRBJ2-1, with D possibly being TRBD1 (6 bases). Trimming left V 1 base short and J 2 bases short, with 9 bases between. CDR3 length: 15 amino acids. Germline CDR1 and CDR2: MGHRA and YSYEKL. The DNA of the CDR3 is TGCGCCAGCAGCCAAGCCGACAGGACCTACAATGAGCAGTTCTTC. It codes for CASSQADRTYNEQFF.

The chain joins TRBV7-2 to TRBJ2-3; 9 nucleotides align to TRBD2. V shed 3 bases and J 7 bases; nucleotides not matched to a gene: 8. The CDR3 has 15 amino acids. Germline values: CDR1 SGHTA, CDR2 FQGNSA. CDR3 amino acids: CASSFIAGVRNTQYF. CDR3 sequence (DNA): TGTGCCAGCAGCTTCATAGCGGGGGTGCGGAATACGCAGTATTTT.

This clone is a singleton in its sample. The chain links TRBV11-3 to TRBJ2-5, with D uncertain. The length of the CDR3 is 13 residues. Per the germline V gene, CDR1 is SGHNT and CDR2 is YENEEA. With 5 bases removed from V and 5 bases from J, the gap between germline ends came to 12 bases. CDR3 DNA sequence: TGTGCCAGCAGCGCCTTTCGAGTCGAGACCCAGTACTTC. Translated, it gives CASSAFRVETQYF.

The rearrangement links TRBV2 to TRBJ1-2; no clear D. This CDR3 comprises 15 residues. Germline CDR1 SNHLY, CDR2 FYNNEI. The V and J ends lost 4 bases and 5 bases respectively, with 17 bases between them. The CDR3, as DNA: TGTGCCAGCAGTGGTGGGCCGGGTGCCCCATATGGCTACACCTTC. Translated: CASSGGPGAPYGYTF.

This clone was seen more than once but under ten times. V usage is TRBV7-8 and J usage is TRBJ2-7, with TRBD1 as a possible D gene (6 bases). V dropped 4 bases and J dropped 3 bases, with 10 bases sitting between them. Germline V CDR1 and CDR2: SGHVS, FQNEAQ. This CDR3 has 13 amino acids. The CDR3 region has the DNA TGTGCCAGCAGCTCCAGGGGAGACTACGAGCAGTACTTC. It is translated as CASSSRGDYEQYF.

The chain carries TRBV28 and TRBJ2-2, with D uncertain. Germline V gene lookup returns CDR1 MDHEN and CDR2 SYDVKM. The CDR3 is made up of 12 amino acids. V was trimmed by 3 bases and J by 5 bases, leaving 4 bases between them. CDR3 amino acids: CASSFMTGELFF. The CDR3 nucleotides are TGTGCCAGCAGTTTCATGACCGGGGAGCTGTTTTTT.

The chain is built from TRBV7-8 and TRBJ2-7; 9 bases fit TRBD1. CDR3 length: 13 residues. Germline CDR1 reads SGHVS; CDR2 reads FQNEAQ. J lost 5 bases, V lost 10 bases, and 9 bases had no gene match. The CDR3 sequence is CATSRDREHEQYF. The CDR3 DNA sequence: TGTGCCACATCCCGGGACAGGGAACACGAGCAGTACTTC.

The chain links TRBV2 to TRBJ2-3; D ambiguous. The CDR3 spans 13 residues. In germline, CDR1 is SNHLY, CDR2 FYNNEI. Trimming pared 4 bases from V and 2 bases from J, leaving 7 bases between. The DNA of the CDR3 is TGTGCCAGCAGTGTTCCCTCCACAGATACGCAGTATTTT. This encodes CASSVPSTDTQYF.

This sequence joins TRBV5-1 and TRBJ2-7; either TRBD1 or TRBD2 may supply D (6 bases each). From germline, CDR1 is SGHRS and CDR2 YFSETQ. CDR3 length: 15 amino acids. V lost 4 bases and J 0 bases, leaving 14 bases between the germline ends. CDR3 nucleotide sequence: TGCGCCAGCAGCCCGGAGGGGGGTAGCTCCTACGAGCAGTACTTC. Protein: CASSPEGGSSYEQYF. The whole variable domain, remainder taken from reference TRBV5-1 and TRBJ2-7, is KAGVTQTPRYLIKTRGQQVTLSCSPISGHRSVSWYQQTPGQGLQFLFEYFSETQRNKGNFPGRFSGRQFSNSRSEMNVSTLELGDSALYLCASSPEGGSSYEQYFGPGTRLTVT.

The chain couples TRBV7-2 to TRBJ2-3, with TRBD1 matching 9 bases. The CDR3 loop spans 15 amino acids. V lost 1 base, J lost 3 bases, and 2 bases stayed unmatched. Per germline, CDR1 SGHTA and CDR2 FQGNSA. CDR3 sequence reads: CASSLGGTGTDTQYF. As DNA, the CDR3 is TGTGCCAGCAGCTTAGGGGGGACAGGGACAGATACGCAGTATTTT.

The V gene is TRBV11-3, the J gene TRBJ1-1; a weak D match, TRBD1 (6 bases). Germline V lookup: CDR1 SGHNT, CDR2 YENEEA. The CDR3 totals 13 residues. Trimming pared 5 bases from V and 6 bases from J, leaving 13 bases between. The CDR3 region is CASSRGAGAEAFF. Here the CDR3 DNA reads TGTGCCAGCAGCCGGGGGGCAGGAGCTGAAGCTTTCTTT.

This clone occurred once. The chain joins TRBV7-3 to TRBJ2-1, with 14 bases fitting TRBD2. Germline trimming cut 5 bases from V and 10 bases from J; bases unmatched to any gene: 10. Germline V CDR1 and CDR2: SGHTA, FQGTGA. CDR3 length: 16 amino acids. The CDR3 DNA is TGTGCCAGCAGCGCCGGACTAGCGGGGGGCTTAGACGAGCAGTTCTTC. It yields the protein CASSAGLAGGLDEQFF.

This clone occurred a few times. The rearrangement links TRBV18 to TRBJ1-2; 8 bases are a match to TRBD1. The CDR3 runs 19 residues. V trimming: 2 bases; J trimming: 6 bases; junction bases outside the gene matches: 20. Germline lookup yields CDR1 KGHSH and CDR2 LQKENI. The CDR3, as DNA: TGTGCCAGCTCACCAACAACTAACCTAAGGGGGACAGGTGGCCATGGCTACACCTTC. Its translation: CASSPTTNLRGTGGHGYTF.

The genes are TRBV19 and TRBJ2-2; a weak D match, TRBD2 (6 bases). Germline V gene data show CDR1 as LNHDA and CDR2 as SQIVND (reference sequence). V was trimmed by 7 bases and J by 6 bases, leaving 12 bases between them. The CDR3 has 13 residues. This chain's CDR3 is CASKKGTAGELFF. The CDR3 nucleotides are TGTGCCAGTAAGAAAGGGACTGCCGGGGAGCTGTTTTTT.

The gene calls are TRBV13 and TRBJ1-2; D gene uncertain. The CDR3 contains 13 residues. Trimming removed 5 bases at V and 8 bases at J, with 15 bases between. Germline V gene sequence: CDR1 PRHDT, CDR2 FYEKMQ (reference sequence). The CDR3 is CASSPSRGGGYTF. The CDR3 DNA sequence: TGTGCCAGCAGCCCAAGTCGGGGAGGCGGCTACACCTTC.

V usage is TRBV6-5 and J usage is TRBJ2-5; no clear D gene. V gave up 2 bases and J gave up 3 bases, with 4 bases separating them. This CDR3 is 12 amino acids long. CDR1 MNHEY and CDR2 SVGAGI come from the germline V gene. As DNA, the CDR3 is TGTGCCAGCAGTTACCGAAAAGAGACCCAGTACTTC. Its protein product is CASSYRKETQYF.

V and J are TRBV21-1 and TRBJ1-2; the table's D gene call, TRBD1, was not cross checked with the DNA. TRBV21-1 is classified as a pseudogene. The CDR3 consists of 15 residues. CDR3 sequence reads: CASSNPSRVGYGYTF. The DNA of the CDR3 is TGTGCCAGCAGCAACCCCTCCAGGGTCGGCTATGGCTACACCTTC.

The genes are TRBV18 and TRBJ1-2; a possible D gene is TRBD1 (5 bases). This CDR3 is 15 amino acids long. CDR1 and CDR2 from the germline V gene are KGHSH and LQKENI. Trimming took off 5 bases at V and 3 bases at J, with 16 bases between the two ends. In nucleotides, the CDR3 is TGTGCCAGCTCAGGACCGCGGGGGACGCACTATGGCTACACCTTC. Residues: CASSGPRGTHYGYTF.

The chain combines TRBV25-1 with TRBJ1-5; no firm D call. Germline-derived CDR1 and CDR2 are MGHDK and SYGVNS. V lost 2 bases to trimming and J lost 6 bases, with 11 bases between them. This CDR3 has 14 residues. CDR3 sequence reads: CASSENRDGQPQHF. The DNA for the CDR3 is TGTGCCAGCAGTGAAAATAGGGATGGTCAGCCCCAGCATTTT. Using reference TRBV25-1 and TRBJ1-5 for the parts outside the CDR3, the full variable domain is EADIYQTPRYLVIGTGKKITLECSQTMGHDKMYWYQQDPGMELHLIHYSYGVNSTEKGDLSSESTVSRIRTEHFPLTLESARPSHTSQYLCASSENRDGQPQHFGDGTRLSIL.

V is TRBV6-5 and J is TRBJ2-7, with unresolved D. The V and J ends lost 5 bases and 7 bases respectively, with 18 bases between them. In germline, CDR1 is MNHEY, CDR2 SVGAGI. The CDR3 runs to 14 residues. CDR3 protein: CASSLTGPPEEQYF. The CDR3, as DNA: TGTGCCAGCAGTCTTACGGGTCCTCCTGAGGAGCAGTACTTC.

This chain joins TRBV19 and TRBJ1-1; possible D gene TRBD1, 6 bases. V shed 7 bases and J shed 6 bases, with 15 bases lying between them. Germline V gene lookup returns CDR1 LNHDA and CDR2 SQIVND (reference sequence). CDR3 size: 13 residues. The CDR3 region has the DNA TGTGCCAGTACCGAACAGGGAGACTCTGAAGCTTTCTTT. The encoded protein is CASTEQGDSEAFF. Full variable domain (outside the CDR3, taken from reference TRBV19 and TRBJ1-1): DGGITQSPKYLFRKEGQNVTLSCEQNLNHDAMYWYRQDPGQGLRLIYYSQIVNDFQKGDIAEGYSVSREKKESFPLTVTSAQKNPTAFYLCASTEQGDSEAFFGQGTRLTVV.

V usage is TRBV7-2 and J usage is TRBJ1-1; no firm D call. V lost 2 bases, J lost 8 bases, and 9 bases lay in between. CDR1 SGHTA and CDR2 FQGNSA come from the germline V gene. The CDR3 consists of 12 residues. CDR3 bases: TGTGCCAGCAGCTTAAACGCCGCCGAAGCTTTCTTT. Its protein product is CASSLNAAEAFF. The whole variable domain, remainder taken from reference TRBV7-2 and TRBJ1-1, is GAGVSQSPSNKVTEKGKDVELRCDPISGHTALYWYRQSLGQGLEFLIYFQGNSAPDKSGLPSDRFSAERTGGSVSTLTIQRTQQEDSAVYLCASSLNAAEAFFGQGTRLTVV.

This clone was picked up a small number of times. This sequence joins TRBV9 and TRBJ2-5; TRBD2 matches 10 bases. After removal of 2 bases from V and 4 bases from J, the junction contained 5 bases not matched to a gene. Germline CDR1 SGDLS, CDR2 YYNGEE. The CDR3 consists of 15 residues. CDR3 in amino acids: CASSVSGRRGETQYF. As DNA, the CDR3 is TGTGCCAGCAGCGTTAGCGGGAGGAGAGGAGAGACCCAGTACTTC.